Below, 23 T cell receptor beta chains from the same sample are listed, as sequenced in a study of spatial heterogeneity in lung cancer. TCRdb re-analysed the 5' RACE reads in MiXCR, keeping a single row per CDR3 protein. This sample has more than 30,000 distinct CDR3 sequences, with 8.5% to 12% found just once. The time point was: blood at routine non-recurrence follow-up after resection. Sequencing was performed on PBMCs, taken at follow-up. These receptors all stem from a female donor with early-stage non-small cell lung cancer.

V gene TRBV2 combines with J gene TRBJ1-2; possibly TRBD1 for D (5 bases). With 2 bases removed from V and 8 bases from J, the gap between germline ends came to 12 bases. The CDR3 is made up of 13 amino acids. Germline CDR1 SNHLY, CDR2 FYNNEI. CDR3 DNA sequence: TGTGCCAGCAGTGAACAGGGTAGAAACGGCTACACCTTC. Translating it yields CASSEQGRNGYTF.

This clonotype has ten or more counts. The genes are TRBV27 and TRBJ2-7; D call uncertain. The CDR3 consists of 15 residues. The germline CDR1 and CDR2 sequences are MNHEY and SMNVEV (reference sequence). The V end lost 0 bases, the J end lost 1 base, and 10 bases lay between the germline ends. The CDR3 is CASSLSQAVSYEQYF. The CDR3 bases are TGTGCCAGCAGTTTATCGCAGGCAGTGTCCTACGAGCAGTACTTC.

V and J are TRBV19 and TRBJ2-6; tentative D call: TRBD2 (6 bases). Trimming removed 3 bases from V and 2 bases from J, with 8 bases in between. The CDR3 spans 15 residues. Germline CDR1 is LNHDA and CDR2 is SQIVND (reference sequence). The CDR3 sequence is CASSIGGAGANVLTF. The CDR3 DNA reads TGTGCCAGTAGTATCGGGGGAGCTGGGGCCAACGTCCTGACTTTC.

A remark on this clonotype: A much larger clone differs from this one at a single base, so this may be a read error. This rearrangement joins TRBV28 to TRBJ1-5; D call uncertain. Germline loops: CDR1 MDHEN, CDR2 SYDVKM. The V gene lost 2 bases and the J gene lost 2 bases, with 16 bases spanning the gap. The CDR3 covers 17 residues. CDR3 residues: CASSLGFLKRGNQPQHF. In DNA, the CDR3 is TGTGCCAGCAGTTTAGGATTCCTAAAGAGGGGCAATCAGCCCCAGCATTTT.

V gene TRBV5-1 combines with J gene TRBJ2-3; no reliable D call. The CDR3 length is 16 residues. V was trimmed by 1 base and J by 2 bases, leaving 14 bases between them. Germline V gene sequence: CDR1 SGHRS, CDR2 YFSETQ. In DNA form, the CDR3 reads TGCGCCAGCAGCTTGACCCTAAAACAACACACAGATACGCAGTATTTT. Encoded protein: CASSLTLKQHTDTQYF.

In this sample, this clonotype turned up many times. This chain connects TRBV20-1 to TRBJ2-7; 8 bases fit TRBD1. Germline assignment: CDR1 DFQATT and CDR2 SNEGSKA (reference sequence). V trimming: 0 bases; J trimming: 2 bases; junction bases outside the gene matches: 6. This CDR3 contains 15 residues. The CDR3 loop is CSARDIQGATYEQYF. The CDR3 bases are TGCAGTGCTAGAGATATCCAGGGGGCAACCTACGAGCAGTACTTC.

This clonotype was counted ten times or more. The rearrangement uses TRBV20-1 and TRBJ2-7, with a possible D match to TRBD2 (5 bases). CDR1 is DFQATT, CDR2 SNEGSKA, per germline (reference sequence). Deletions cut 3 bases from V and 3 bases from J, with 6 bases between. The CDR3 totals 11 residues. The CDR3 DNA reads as TGCAGTGCTAGTGAGGGCTACGAGCAGTACTTC. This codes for CSASEGYEQYF.

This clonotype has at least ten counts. CDR3 sequence: CASSLPTIPGLMGTDTQYF. CDR3 nucleotides: TGTGCCAGCAGCTTACCCACCATTCCGGGACTCATGGGCACAGATACGCAGTATTTT. The chain links TRBV11-2 to TRBJ2-3; TRBD2 might be the D (6 bases). This CDR3 has 19 residues. Trimming stripped 2 bases from V and 1 base from J, with 22 bases between. Germline V CDR1 and CDR2: SGHAT, FQNNGV.

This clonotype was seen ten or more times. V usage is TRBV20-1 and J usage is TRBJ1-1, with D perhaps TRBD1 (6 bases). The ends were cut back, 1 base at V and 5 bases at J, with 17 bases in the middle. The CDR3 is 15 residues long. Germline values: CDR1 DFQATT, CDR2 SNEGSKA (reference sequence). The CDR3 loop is CSARVRGAVWTEAFF. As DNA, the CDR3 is TGCAGTGCTAGAGTCCGGGGGGCAGTTTGGACTGAAGCTTTCTTT.

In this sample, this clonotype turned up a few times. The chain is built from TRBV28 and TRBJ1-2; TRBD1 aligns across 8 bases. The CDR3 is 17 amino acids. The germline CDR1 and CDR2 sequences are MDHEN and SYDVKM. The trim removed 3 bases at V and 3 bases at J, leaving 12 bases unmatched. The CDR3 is CASSLWAGGSRYYGYTF. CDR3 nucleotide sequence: TGTGCCAGCAGTTTGTGGGCAGGGGGCTCTCGGTACTATGGCTACACCTTC.

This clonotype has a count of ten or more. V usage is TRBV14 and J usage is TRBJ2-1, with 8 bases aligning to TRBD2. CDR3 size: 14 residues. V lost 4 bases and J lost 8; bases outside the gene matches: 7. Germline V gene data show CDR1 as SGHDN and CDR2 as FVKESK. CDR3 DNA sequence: TGTGCCAGCAGCCGCGGGACTAGGGGCGATGAGCAGTTCTTC. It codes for CASSRGTRGDEQFF.

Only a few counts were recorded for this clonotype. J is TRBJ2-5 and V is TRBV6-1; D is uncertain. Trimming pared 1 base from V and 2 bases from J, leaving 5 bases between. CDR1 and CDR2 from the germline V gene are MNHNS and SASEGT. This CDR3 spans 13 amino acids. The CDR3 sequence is CASSEVFQETQYF. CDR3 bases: TGTGCCAGCAGTGAAGTCTTTCAAGAGACCCAGTACTTC.

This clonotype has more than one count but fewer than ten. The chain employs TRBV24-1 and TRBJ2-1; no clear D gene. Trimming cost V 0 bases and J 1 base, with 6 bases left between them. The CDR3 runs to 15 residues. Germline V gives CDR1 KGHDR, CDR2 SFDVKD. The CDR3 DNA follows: TGTGCCACCAGTGATTTGGTAGGGTCCTACAATGAGCAGTTCTTC. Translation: CATSDLVGSYNEQFF.

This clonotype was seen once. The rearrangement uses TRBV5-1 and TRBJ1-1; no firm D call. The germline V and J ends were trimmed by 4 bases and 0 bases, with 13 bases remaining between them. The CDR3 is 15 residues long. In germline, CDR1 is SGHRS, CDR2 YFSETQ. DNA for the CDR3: TGCGCCAGCAGCCCGACCAACAGTGTGAACACTGAAGCTTTCTTT. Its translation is CASSPTNSVNTEAFF. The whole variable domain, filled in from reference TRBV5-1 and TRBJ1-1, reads KAGVTQTPRYLIKTRGQQVTLSCSPISGHRSVSWYQQTPGQGLQFLFEYFSETQRNKGNFPGRFSGRQFSNSRSEMNVSTLELGDSALYLCASSPTNSVNTEAFFGQGTRLTVV.

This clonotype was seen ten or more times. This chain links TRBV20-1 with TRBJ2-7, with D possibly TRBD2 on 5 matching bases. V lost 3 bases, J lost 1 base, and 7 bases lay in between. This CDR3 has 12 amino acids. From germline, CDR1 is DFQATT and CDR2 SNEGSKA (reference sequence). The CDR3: CSASGVSYEQYF. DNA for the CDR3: TGCAGTGCTAGCGGGGTATCCTACGAGCAGTACTTC.

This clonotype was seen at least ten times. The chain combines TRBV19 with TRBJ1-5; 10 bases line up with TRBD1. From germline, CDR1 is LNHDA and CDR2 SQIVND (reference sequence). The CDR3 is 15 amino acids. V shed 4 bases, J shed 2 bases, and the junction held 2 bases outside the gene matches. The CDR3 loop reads CASSTGQGGNQPQHF. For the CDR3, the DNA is TGTGCCAGTAGTACCGGACAGGGGGGCAATCAGCCCCAGCATTTT.

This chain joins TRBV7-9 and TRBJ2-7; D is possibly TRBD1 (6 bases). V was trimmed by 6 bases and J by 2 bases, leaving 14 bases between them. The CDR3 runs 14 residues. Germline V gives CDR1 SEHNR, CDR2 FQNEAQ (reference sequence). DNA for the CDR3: TGTGCCAGCAGTCTCCAGGGGAGACCCTACGAGCAGTACTTC. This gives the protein CASSLQGRPYEQYF.

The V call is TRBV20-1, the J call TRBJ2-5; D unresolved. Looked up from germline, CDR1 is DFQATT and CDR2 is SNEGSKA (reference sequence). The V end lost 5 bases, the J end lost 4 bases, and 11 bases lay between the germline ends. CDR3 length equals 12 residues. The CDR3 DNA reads TGCAGTGCTCCCCTGGCATTAGAGACCCAGTACTTC. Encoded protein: CSAPLALETQYF.

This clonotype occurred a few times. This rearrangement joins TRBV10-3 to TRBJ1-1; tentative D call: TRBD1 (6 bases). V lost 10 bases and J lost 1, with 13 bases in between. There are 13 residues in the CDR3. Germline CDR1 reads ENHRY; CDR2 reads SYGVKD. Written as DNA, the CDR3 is TGTGCCAGCGAGGGACACCCGAACACTGAAGCTTTCTTT. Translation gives CASEGHPNTEAFF.

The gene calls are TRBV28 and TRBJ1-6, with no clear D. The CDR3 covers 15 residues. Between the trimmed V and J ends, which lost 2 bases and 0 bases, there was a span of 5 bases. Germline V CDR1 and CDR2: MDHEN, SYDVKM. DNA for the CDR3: TGTGCCAGCAGTTTACCCAGCTCCTATAATTCACCCCTCCACTTT. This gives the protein CASSLPSSYNSPLHF.

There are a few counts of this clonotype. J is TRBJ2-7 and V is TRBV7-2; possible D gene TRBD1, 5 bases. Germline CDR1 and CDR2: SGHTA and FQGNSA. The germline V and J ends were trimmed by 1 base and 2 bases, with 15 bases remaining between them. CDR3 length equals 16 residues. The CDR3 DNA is TGTGCCAGCAGCTTAGAAGGTGTCAGGGTTACCTACGAGCAGTACTTC. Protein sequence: CASSLEGVRVTYEQYF.

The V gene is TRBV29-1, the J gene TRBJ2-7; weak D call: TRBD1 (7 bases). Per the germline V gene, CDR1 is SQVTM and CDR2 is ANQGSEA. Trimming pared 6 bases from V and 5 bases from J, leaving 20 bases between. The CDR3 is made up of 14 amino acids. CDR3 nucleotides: TGCAGCGTCGGGACAGCGGGTTTAAGAGACGAGCAGTACTTC. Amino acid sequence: CSVGTAGLRDEQYF.

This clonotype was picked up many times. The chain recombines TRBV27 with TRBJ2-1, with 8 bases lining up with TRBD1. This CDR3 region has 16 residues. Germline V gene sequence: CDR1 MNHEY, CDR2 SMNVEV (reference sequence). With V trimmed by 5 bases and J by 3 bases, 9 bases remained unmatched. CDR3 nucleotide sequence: TGTGCCAGCAGTCCTATTGGACAGGGCATCTACAATGAGCAGTTCTTC. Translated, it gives CASSPIGQGIYNEQFF.